This T cell receptor (beta chain) appears in the sequencing data of a study of graft-versus-host responses after intestinal transplantation. Study overall: Induction with anti-thymocyte globulin, then tacrolimus and steroids for around three years, was given to all recipients. Study results and caveats: Some GvH clones appeared in ileal mucosa or blood before recipient bone marrow. Within the allografts of patients who had graft-donor T cell macrochimerism, graft-versus-host to host-versus-graft clonal ratios were high. HvG clone declines early post-transplant were associated with peak circulating GvH levels.

Details on this clone: Its antigen is not known.

Produced via immunoSEQ multiplex PCR; TCRdb's table is partial and in-frame only. The sample has approximately 80,000 clones, about 88% seen once; the top ten hold 0.34%. The germline CDR1 and CDR2 sequences are SGHDT and YYEEEE. The germline V and J ends were trimmed by 0 bases and 9 bases, with 7 bases remaining between them. There are 13 residues in the CDR3. This rearrangement joins TRBV5-6 to TRBJ1-6, with D tentatively TRBD1 (6 bases). The TCR sequence derives from a human donor who received an intestinal transplant. The specimen was unstimulated CD4+ T cells sorted from spleen or lymph node cells, collected before intestinal transplant. The CDR3 loop is CASSLAGVSPLHF. The DNA for the CDR3 is TGTGCCAGCAGCTTGGCAGGGGTTTCACCCCTCCACTTT. Complete variable domain (other parts from reference TRBV5-6 and TRBJ1-6): DAGVTQSPTHLIKTRGQQVTLRCSPKSGHDTVSWYQQALGQGPQFIFQYYEEEERQRGNFPDRFSGHQFPNYSSELNVNALLLGDSALYLCASSLAGVSPLHFGNGTRLTVT.